This T cell receptor beta chain was found in a study of prognosis after radiotherapy for stage I lung cancer (dated by TCRdb to the early 2020s). With respect to the entire study: Around 20 stage I NSCLC patients were enrolled in Nanjing, China, between 2018 and January 2019. Squamous cell carcinoma histology was identified in 7 or 8 patients, and adenocarcinoma histology was identified in twelve patients. For each of the roughly 19 patients, one blood sample was taken before SBRT and one after, so the study sequenced some 40 samples in total. Distant metastases were developed by four of the 19 patients after SBRT, at a median of around seven months, whereas no significant progression was observed in the other 15 patients. Ages in the cohort of 10 to 15 men and more than five women ranged from roughly 50 to 90 years, with a median of 74. SBRT was given in 3 to 5 fractions with a biologically effective dose of at least 100 Gy, using image-guided IMRT or VMAT. Peripheral blood TCR beta repertoires were profiled in stage I NSCLC patients before and after stereotactic body radiotherapy, and the repertoires were related to distant failure. Newly diagnosed primary stage I lung tumors were present in 12 to 15 patients, and oligometastatic NSCLC after surgical resection of the primary tumor was present in roughly 5 patients. Every patient was regarded as medically inoperable, because of comorbidities in some twelve cases and refusal of surgery in seven or eight cases. SBRT was not combined with any concurrent therapy in any patient.

This clonotype was seen ten or more times. Its antigen specificity is not known. No qualities accompany the bases; no much larger clone lies one base away. General study outcomes and caveats: Tumor specificity of expanded TCR clones was not determined. TRBV and TRBJ usage frequencies reportedly differed by metastasis status, in two V genes at baseline and in about 10 V and two J genes after SBRT. The study was limited by the small cohort and short follow-up, and independent validation of the study findings is required. Unique TCR clone counts fell after SBRT (median approximately 10,000 before versus several thousand after; Wilcoxon paired P=0.011). No adjustment for multiple comparisons was applied to any of the reported P values. Post-SBRT Shannon entropy and its change from baseline were lower in patients who developed distant metastases; baseline Shannon entropy was not associated with metastases.

A history of other malignancies or of prior chemotherapy or radiotherapy was absent in all patients, and node-negative disease was shown on CT and PET/CT in all patients. At each of the two time points, around 6 milliliters of peripheral venous blood were collected into EDTA tubes. PBMCs were isolated by Ficoll-Paque Plus density-gradient centrifugation. Immediately after collection, samples were stored at -80 degrees C until analysis. The CDR3 has 13 amino acids, counting the end cysteine and phenylalanine. This entry keeps only the CDR3 DNA: 39 bases, framed from base 1. Deletion took 1 base off V and 7 bases off J, with a span of 13 bases between the germline ends. The CDR1 and CDR2 encoded by the germline V gene (reference sequence) are GTSNPN and SVGIG. Two rounds of multiplex PCR were performed to amplify the TCR beta CDR3 region from genomic DNA. In the first PCR round, primers specific to each TRBV and TRBJ gene were used, and the primer sequences were filed in Chinese patent CN105087789A. Universal primers were used in the second PCR round. The Roche High Pure PCR Template Preparation Kit was used to extract genomic DNA from the frozen PBMCs. The libraries underwent paired-end sequencing with 151 bp reads on an Illumina HiSeq 3000. The authors' analysis ran thus. Raw reads lacking the multiplex PCR primer sequences were removed with CutAdapt. PEAR was used to merge high-quality paired reads into contigs. By alignment to reference sequences, MiXCR assigned TRB V, D and J gene segments to each contig. To remove sequencing errors, CDR3 sequences were clustered according to base quality and sequence similarity. Shannon entropy normalized by the natural log of productive TCR sequence number was used as the measure of diversity. Clonality was defined as one minus Shannon entropy divided by the natural log of the number of unique clonotypes. Using the Youden index from ROC curves, the researchers picked the repertoire-metric cut-offs for progression-free survival, and all analyses were carried out in R 3.5.3. TCRdb reworked the public reads: Q25 trimming with fastp, MiXCR clone assembly, productive beta chains retained. Each CDR3 protein gets just one entry, which takes the most common genes and DNA from the rows behind it. The authors' filters were not applied to this entry. This sample is represented by about 35,000 distinct CDR3 sequences; around a third of them were singletons. 27% of the sample belongs to the ten largest clones.

The clonotype was recovered from a donor of 50 years or more with non-small cell lung cancer. This material consisted of PBMCs, taken before or after stereotactic body radiation therapy (not recorded which). This chain is built from TRBV30 and TRBJ1-2; no D segment can be confidently identified. The DNA is as follows: TGTGCCTGGAGTGCCGGGGTTTTCGCTGGCTACACCTTC. This encodes CAWSAGVFAGYTF.